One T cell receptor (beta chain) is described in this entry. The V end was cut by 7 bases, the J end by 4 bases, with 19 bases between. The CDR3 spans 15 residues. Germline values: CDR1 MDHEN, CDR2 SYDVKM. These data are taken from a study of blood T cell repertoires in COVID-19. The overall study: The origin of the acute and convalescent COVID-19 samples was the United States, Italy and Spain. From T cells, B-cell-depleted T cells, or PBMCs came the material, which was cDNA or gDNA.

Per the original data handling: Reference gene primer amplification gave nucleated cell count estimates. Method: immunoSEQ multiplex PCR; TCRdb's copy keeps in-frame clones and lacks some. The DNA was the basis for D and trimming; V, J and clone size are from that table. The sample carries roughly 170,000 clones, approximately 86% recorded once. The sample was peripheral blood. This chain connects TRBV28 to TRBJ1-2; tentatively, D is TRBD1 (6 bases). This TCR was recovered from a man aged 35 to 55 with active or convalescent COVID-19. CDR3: CASNPPPGEAYGYTF. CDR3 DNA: TGTGCCAGCAACCCGCCCCCAGGGGAAGCCTATGGCTACACCTTC.